These 17 T cell receptor beta chains originate from one sample sequenced in a study of PD-1 blockade in classical Hodgkin lymphoma. The time point here: cycle 4 day 1 (C4D1), after 5 to 7 weeks of nivolumab. Brentuximab vedotin exposure varied, and every patient relapsed after autologous stem cell transplantation. The repertoire was sequenced with immunoSEQ multiplex PCR; TCRdb's copy has only in-frame clones and lacks some. The sample records some 93,000 clones, 75% to 85% being singletons. Sequencing used peripheral blood mononuclear cells (PBMCs), obtained before the fourth cycle of nivolumab. These TCRs come from a human donor with classical Hodgkin lymphoma.

The chain recombines TRBV13 with TRBJ2-5; D not resolved. V was pared by 6 bases and J by 4 bases, with 9 bases between. This CDR3 spans 12 amino acids. Germline CDR1 PRHDT, CDR2 FYEKMQ (reference sequence). The CDR3 DNA sequence: TGTGCCAGCAGTGGACGGCGAGAGACCCAGTACTTC. Amino acids: CASSGRRETQYF.

The chain employs TRBV5-1 and TRBJ2-7; no clear D gene. Between the trimmed V and J ends, which lost 1 base and 7 bases, there was a span of 21 bases. The germline V gene encodes CDR1 SGHRS and CDR2 YFSETQ. The CDR3 length is 16 residues. CDR3 region: CASSLILGPAREEQYF. CDR3 DNA sequence: TGCGCCAGCAGCTTGATCCTAGGGCCTGCCAGAGAGGAGCAGTACTTC.

This clone was seen a few times. The V call is TRBV19, the J call TRBJ2-5, with D perhaps TRBD1 or TRBD2 (5 bases each). Germline lookup yields CDR1 LNHDA and CDR2 SQIVND (reference sequence). The germline V and J ends were trimmed by 6 bases and 2 bases, with 13 bases remaining between them. The CDR3 extends over 14 amino acids. CDR3 in amino acids: CASSPGTAQETQYF. CDR3 in DNA: TGTGCCAGTAGCCCGGGGACGGCACAAGAGACCCAGTACTTC.

V gene TRBV19 combines with J gene TRBJ2-7; D possibly corresponds to TRBD1 (5 bases). The germline CDR1 and CDR2 sequences are LNHDA and SQIVND (reference sequence). V dropped 1 base and J dropped 0 bases, with 10 bases sitting between them. The CDR3 runs to 15 residues. CDR3 residues: CASSIVGASSYEQYF. The CDR3 nucleotides read TGTGCCAGTAGTATAGTAGGGGCCAGCTCCTACGAGCAGTACTTC.

The V call is TRBV19, the J call TRBJ1-5; unclear D gene. This CDR3 has 13 residues. The V end lost 7 bases, the J end lost 2 bases, and 9 bases lay between the germline ends. CDR1 LNHDA and CDR2 SQIVND come from the germline V gene (reference sequence). CDR3 residues: CASNRNGNQPQHF. The CDR3 region has the DNA TGTGCCAGTAACCGGAACGGCAATCAGCCCCAGCATTTT.

This chain uses TRBV5-1 with TRBJ1-1, with 8 bases matching TRBD1. V lost 0 bases and J lost 8; bases outside the gene matches: 9. The CDR3 sequence is 15 residues long. The germline V gene has CDR1 SGHRS and CDR2 YFSETQ. The CDR3 DNA reads as TGCGCCAGCAGCTTGGCACAGGGGGGCAGCTCAGAAGCTTTCTTT. Translating gives CASSLAQGGSSEAFF.

This sequence joins TRBV9 and TRBJ2-1; the match to TRBD2 covers 12 bases. The CDR3 loop spans 16 amino acids. V trimming: 0 bases; J trimming: 10 bases; junction bases outside the gene matches: 8. Germline V gene lookup returns CDR1 SGDLS and CDR2 YYNGEE. The CDR3 nucleotides read TGTGCCAGCAGCGTAGTAAGACTAGCGGGAGTAAAGGAGCAGTTCTTC. Residues: CASSVVRLAGVKEQFF.

The chain carries TRBV28 and TRBJ2-7; 12 nucleotides match TRBD2. The junction had 3 bases not matched to a gene; V was cut back by 4 bases and J by 2 bases. The CDR3 runs to 15 residues. The V gene's germline CDR1 is MDHEN and CDR2 SYDVKM. CDR3 sequence reads: CASSSLAGGTYEQYF. CDR3 nucleotide sequence: TGTGCCAGCAGTTCACTAGCGGGAGGTACCTACGAGCAGTACTTC. The complete variable domain, with remaining parts taken from reference TRBV28 and TRBJ2-7, reads DVKVTQSSRYLVKRTGEKVFLECVQDMDHENMFWYRQDPGLGLRLIYFSYDVKMKEKGDIPEGYSVSREKKERFSLILESASTNQTSMYLCASSSLAGGTYEQYFGPGTRLTVT.

This rearrangement joins TRBV6-4 to TRBJ2-3; a possible D gene is TRBD1 (6 bases). Germline V gene lookup returns CDR1 MRHNA and CDR2 SNTAGT. V lost 0 bases and J lost 3, with 10 bases in between. The CDR3 totals 15 residues. The CDR3 spells CASSDSGADTDTQYF. The CDR3 DNA sequence: TGTGCCAGCAGTGACTCGGGGGCCGATACAGATACGCAGTATTTT.

The chain is built from TRBV5-1 and TRBJ2-7; 12 bases map to TRBD2. The J segment lost 0 bases and the V segment lost 4 bases, leaving 5 bases of the junction unmatched. This CDR3 is 16 amino acids long. In germline, CDR1 is SGHRS, CDR2 YFSETQ. The CDR3 region has the DNA TGCGCCAGCAGCCCCCTGACTAGCGGGAGCTCCTACGAGCAGTACTTC. As protein: CASSPLTSGSSYEQYF.

This clone has a single count. The chain uses TRBV23-1 and TRBJ1-5; the D gene is possibly TRBD1 (5 bases). TRBV23-1 counts as an open reading frame of uncertain function. This CDR3 region has 14 residues. Trimming took 4 bases from V and 8 from J, leaving 15 bases between them. CDR3 coding DNA: TGCGCCAGCAGTCCACCGGGGGGGTATGAGCCCCAGCATTTT. Encoded protein: CASSPPGGYEPQHF.

This chain links TRBV7-2 with TRBJ1-2; maybe TRBD1 (5 bases). The CDR3 length is 14 residues. The V gene lost 5 bases and the J gene lost 8 bases, with 18 bases spanning the gap. Germline V lookup: CDR1 SGHTA, CDR2 FQGNSA. The CDR3 DNA reads TGTGCCAGCAGCCTACTCCGGCTAGGGGAGGGCTACACCTTC. Its translation: CASSLLRLGEGYTF.

The V call is TRBV19, the J call TRBJ1-5, with 7 bases identical to TRBD1. The CDR3 is made up of 16 amino acids. The V gene end was trimmed by 6 bases and the J gene end by 5 bases; junction bases not matched to a gene: 13. Germline V CDR1 and CDR2: LNHDA, SQIVND (reference sequence). The chain's CDR3 is CASRMPQGKGDQPQHF. CDR3 in DNA: TGTGCCAGTAGAATGCCACAGGGGAAAGGAGATCAGCCCCAGCATTTT.

The V call is TRBV6-6, the J call TRBJ2-5; D is possibly TRBD2 (5 bases). Per the germline V gene, CDR1 is MNHNY and CDR2 is SVGAGI (reference sequence). This CDR3 comprises 13 residues. The V end lost 6 bases, the J end lost 2 bases, and 10 bases lay between the germline ends. As DNA, the CDR3 is TGTGCCAGCAGATTAAGCGGACAAGAGACCCAGTACTTC. It translates to CASRLSGQETQYF.

DNA of the CDR3: TGTGCCAGCAGCCGCGGATTCCAAGAGACCCAGTACTTC. Residues: CASSRGFQETQYF. V is TRBV7-9 and J is TRBJ2-5; no firm D call. CDR1 is SEHNR, CDR2 FQNEAQ, per germline (reference sequence). The V end lost 5 bases, the J end lost 1 base, and 8 bases lay between the germline ends. CDR3 size: 13 residues.

The chain recombines TRBV28 with TRBJ2-7, with a tentative D call TRBD2 (6 bases). The CDR3 sequence is 12 residues long. Germline CDR1 MDHEN, CDR2 SYDVKM. Between the trimmed V and J ends, which lost 3 bases and 9 bases, there was a span of 12 bases. The CDR3 DNA sequence: TGTGCCAGCAGTTTGGTAGGGCGGGGGCAGTACTTC. As protein: CASSLVGRGQYF. Full variable domain (missing parts from reference TRBV28 and TRBJ2-7): DVKVTQSSRYLVKRTGEKVFLECVQDMDHENMFWYRQDPGLGLRLIYFSYDVKMKEKGDIPEGYSVSREKKERFSLILESASTNQTSMYLCASSLVGRGQYFGPGTRLTVT.

The rearrangement uses TRBV18 and TRBJ2-3; D might be TRBD2 (5 bases). This CDR3 is 13 amino acids long. Germline CDR1 reads KGHSH; CDR2 reads LQKENI. V lost 2 bases to trimming and J lost 7 bases, with 10 bases between them. The CDR3 spells CASSPSLANTQYF. The DNA of the CDR3 is TGTGCCAGCTCACCATCCTTAGCGAATACGCAGTATTTT.